This entry describes one T cell receptor beta chain. What it binds is unknown. The sample comes from a study of cytomegalovirus exposure and HLA in healthy donors. Study-wide points: Immune exposure information available was restricted to CMV serostatus. The authors enumerated over 150 TCR beta chains as linked to cytomegalovirus.

V lost 1 base to trimming and J lost 4 bases; unmatched junction nucleotides: 5. Germline V lookup: CDR1 SEHNR, CDR2 FQNEAQ (reference sequence). This CDR3 spans 16 amino acids. The PCR was carried out with 60 Vbeta primers and 13 Jbeta primers. Repertoires were generated with immunoSEQ multiplex PCR, while TCRdb's copy carries only in-frame clones and drops some. The sample carries a few hundred thousand clones, 80% to 95% recorded once. The clonotype originates from a girl aged 2-10 years in good health and CMV-seronegative. The sample was PBMCs. The genes are TRBV7-9 and TRBJ2-5, with 11 bases fitting TRBD1. CDR3 DNA: TGTGCCAGCAGCTTAGTCGGGACAGGGGGTGGAGAGACCCAGTACTTC. Protein: CASSLVGTGGGETQYF.